This TCR beta chain was documented in a study of regulatory T cells in long-lasting Graves disease. V trimming: 5 bases; J trimming: 1 base; junction bases outside the gene matches: 13. CDR3 size: 17 residues. This clonotype was seen a few times. The antigen is undetermined. General study findings and limits: Whereas about a thousand public clonotypes were shared by new patients, persistent patients shared more, at a few thousand.

In building TCR beta libraries, iRepertoire HTBI primers were used together with Arm-PCR of CDR3 regions. TCRdb called the multiplex PCR reads again in MiXCR, with one record for every CDR3 protein. This table has 350,000 to 400,000 distinct CDR3 sequences, 15% to 18% appearing once. The sample's time point: newly diagnosed GD, antithyroid drugs for less than 3 months. PBMCs were the source of the RNA used for TCR sequencing. Here the sequenced sample was peripheral blood mononuclear cells (PBMCs), taken at new diagnosis, from a patient treated with antithyroid drugs. J is TRBJ2-5 and V is TRBV12-3 or TRBV12-4, with 7 nucleotides matching TRBD1. The sequence was collected from a female donor with Graves disease. The CDR3 region is CASSLLPGQIVQETQYF. The CDR3 coding sequence is TGTGCCAGCAGTCTCCTACCGGGACAGATAGTCCAAGAGACCCAGTACTTC.